The 8 T cell receptor beta chains below come from one sample, sequenced in a study of OX40 agonist ivuxolimab in advanced cancers. Sequenced by immunoSEQ multiplex PCR; TCRdb stores in-frame clones only, minus some. The table lists about 35,000 clones, roughly 84% of them singletons. This specimen consisted of CD4+ or CD8+ T cells sorted from blood, obtained in a trial of the OX40 agonist ivuxolimab. Every receptor here comes from an adult with an advanced solid tumor such as melanoma, head and neck, liver or kidney cancer.

The chain employs TRBV18 and TRBJ1-4, with 7 bases identical to TRBD1. Germline CDR1 is KGHSH and CDR2 is LQKENI. V was clipped by 2 bases and J by 3 bases; unmatched bases: 3. This CDR3 is 15 amino acids long. The CDR3 DNA reads TGTGCCAGCTCACCAAACAGGGGACCTAATGAAAAACTGTTTTTT. This translates into CASSPNRGPNEKLFF. Based on the CDR3 plus reference TRBV18 and TRBJ1-4, the full variable domain is NAGVMQNPRHLVRRRGQEARLRCSPMKGHSHVYWYRQLPEEGLKFMVYLQKENIIDESGMPKERFSAEFPKEGPSILRIQQVVRGDSAAYFCASSPNRGPNEKLFFGSGTQLSVL.

The CDR3 region is CASTTGTSFREQYF. The CDR3 nucleotides read TGCGCCAGCACAACCGGGACTAGCTTCCGAGAGCAGTACTTC. The genes are TRBV10-2 and TRBJ2-7; 9 bases agree with TRBD2. V was clipped by 7 bases and J by 7 bases; unmatched bases: 11. This CDR3 has 14 amino acids. Germline V gives CDR1 WSHSY, CDR2 SAAADI.

The V gene is TRBV28, the J gene TRBJ1-3, with unresolved D. The germline gives CDR1 MDHEN, CDR2 SYDVKM. The CDR3 is 14 residues long. Deletions cut 2 bases from V and 2 bases from J, with 7 bases between. The CDR3 reads CASSLPGAGNTIYF. The DNA for the CDR3 is TGTGCCAGCAGTTTACCTGGGGCTGGAAACACCATATATTTT.

This sequence joins TRBV6-5 and TRBJ1-5; D remains unclear. The length of the CDR3 is 15 residues. CDR1 and CDR2 from the germline V gene are MNHEY and SVGAGI. The V end lost 0 bases, the J end lost 7 bases, and 13 bases lay between the germline ends. This chain's CDR3 is CASSYSSTAVQPQHF. CDR3 in DNA: TGTGCCAGCAGTTACTCGAGCACGGCAGTGCAGCCCCAGCATTTT.

This chain joins TRBV6-1 and TRBJ2-2; 10 bases are shared with TRBD2. Unmatched junction bases numbered 10, after V lost 0 bases and J lost 3 bases. CDR1 and CDR2 (germline): MNHNS, SASEGT. The CDR3 consists of 19 residues. This CDR3 is CASSEAWLAGAGDTGELFF. In nucleotides, the CDR3 is TGTGCCAGCAGTGAAGCGTGGCTAGCGGGAGCGGGCGACACCGGGGAGCTGTTTTTT.

This chain links TRBV19 with TRBJ2-3, with a tentative D call TRBD2 (5 bases). Per germline, CDR1 LNHDA and CDR2 SQIVND (reference sequence). V was pared by 1 base and J by 2 bases, with 10 bases between. This CDR3 comprises 15 residues. The CDR3 DNA is TGTGCCAGTAGTATAGGAGGGAGATACACAGATACGCAGTATTTT. Its protein is CASSIGGRYTDTQYF.

The chain recombines TRBV7-8 with TRBJ1-1; D might be TRBD1 (6 bases). The CDR3 totals 13 residues. In germline, CDR1 is SGHVS, CDR2 FQNEAQ. V was pared by 5 bases and J by 6 bases, with 13 bases between. CDR3 bases: TGTGCCAGCAGCCCCGGACAGATTGCTGAAGCTTTCTTT. It specifies CASSPGQIAEAFF.

Concerning this clone: At one end the junction does not follow the germline gene, possibly because of a read error. The V gene is TRBV2, the J gene TRBJ2-2, with 8 nucleotides matching TRBD2. The V gene's germline CDR1 is SNHLY and CDR2 FYNNEI. This CDR3 comprises 15 residues. The CDR3 sequence: CACSGLASNTGELFF. Here the CDR3 DNA reads TGTGCCTGCAGCGGACTAGCATCTAACACCGGGGAGCTGTTTTTT.